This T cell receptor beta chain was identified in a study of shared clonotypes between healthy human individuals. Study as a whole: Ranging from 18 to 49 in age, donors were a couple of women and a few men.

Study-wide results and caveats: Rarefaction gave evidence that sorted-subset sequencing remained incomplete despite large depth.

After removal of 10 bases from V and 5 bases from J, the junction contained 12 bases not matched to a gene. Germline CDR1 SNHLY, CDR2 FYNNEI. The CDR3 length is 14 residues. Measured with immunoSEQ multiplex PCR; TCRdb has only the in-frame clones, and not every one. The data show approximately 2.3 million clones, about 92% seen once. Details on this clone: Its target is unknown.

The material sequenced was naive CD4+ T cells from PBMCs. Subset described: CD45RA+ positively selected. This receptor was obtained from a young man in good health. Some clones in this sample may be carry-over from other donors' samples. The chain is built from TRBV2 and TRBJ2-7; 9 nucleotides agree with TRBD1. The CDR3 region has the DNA TGTGCCACCACACCTTACGGGACAGGGAACGAGCAGTACTTC. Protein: CATTPYGTGNEQYF.